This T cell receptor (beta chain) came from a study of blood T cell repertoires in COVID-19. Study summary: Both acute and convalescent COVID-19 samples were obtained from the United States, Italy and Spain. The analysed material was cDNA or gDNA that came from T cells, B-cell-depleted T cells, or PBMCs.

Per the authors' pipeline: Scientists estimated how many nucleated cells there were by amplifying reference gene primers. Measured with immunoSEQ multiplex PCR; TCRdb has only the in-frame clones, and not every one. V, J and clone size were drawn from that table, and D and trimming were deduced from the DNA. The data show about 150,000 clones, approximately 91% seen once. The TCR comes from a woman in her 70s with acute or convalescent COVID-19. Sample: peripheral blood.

Here the CDR3 DNA reads TGCGCCAGCAGCCAAGATTGGTCAGGGGGCGTAGCAACTAATGAAAAACTGTTTTTT. This encodes CASSQDWSGGVATNEKLFF. The rearrangement links TRBV4-3 to TRBJ1-4; 8 bases fit TRBD1. Trimming cost V 0 bases and J 0 bases; bases outside gene matches: 9. Germline loops: CDR1 LGHNA, CDR2 YSLEER. There are 19 residues in the CDR3.